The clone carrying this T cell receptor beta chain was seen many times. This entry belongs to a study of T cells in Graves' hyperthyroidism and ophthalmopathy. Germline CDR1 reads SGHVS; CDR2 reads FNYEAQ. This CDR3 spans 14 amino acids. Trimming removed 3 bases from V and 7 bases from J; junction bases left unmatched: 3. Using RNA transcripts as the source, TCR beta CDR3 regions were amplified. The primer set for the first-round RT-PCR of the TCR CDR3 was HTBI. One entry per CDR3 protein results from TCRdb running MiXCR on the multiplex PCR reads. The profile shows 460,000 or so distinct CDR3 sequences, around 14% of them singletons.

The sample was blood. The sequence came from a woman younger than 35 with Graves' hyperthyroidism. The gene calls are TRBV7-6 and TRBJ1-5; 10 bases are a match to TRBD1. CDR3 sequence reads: CASSLGQGLQPQHF. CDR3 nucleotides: TGTGCCAGCAGCTTGGGACAGGGGCTCCAGCCCCAGCATTTT.